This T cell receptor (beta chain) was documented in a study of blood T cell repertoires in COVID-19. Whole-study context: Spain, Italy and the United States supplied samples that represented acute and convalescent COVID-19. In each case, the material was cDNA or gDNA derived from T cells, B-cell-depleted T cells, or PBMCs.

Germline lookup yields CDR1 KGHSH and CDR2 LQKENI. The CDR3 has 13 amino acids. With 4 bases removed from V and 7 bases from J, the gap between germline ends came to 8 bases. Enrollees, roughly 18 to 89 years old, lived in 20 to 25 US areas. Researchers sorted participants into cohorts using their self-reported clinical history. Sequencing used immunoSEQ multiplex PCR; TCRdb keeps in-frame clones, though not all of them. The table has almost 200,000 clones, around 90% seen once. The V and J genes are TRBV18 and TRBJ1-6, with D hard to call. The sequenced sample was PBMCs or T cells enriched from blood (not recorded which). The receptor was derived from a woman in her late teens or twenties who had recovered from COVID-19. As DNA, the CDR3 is TGTGCCAGCTCACAACAAAACAATTCACCCCTCCACTTT. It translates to CASSQQNNSPLHF.